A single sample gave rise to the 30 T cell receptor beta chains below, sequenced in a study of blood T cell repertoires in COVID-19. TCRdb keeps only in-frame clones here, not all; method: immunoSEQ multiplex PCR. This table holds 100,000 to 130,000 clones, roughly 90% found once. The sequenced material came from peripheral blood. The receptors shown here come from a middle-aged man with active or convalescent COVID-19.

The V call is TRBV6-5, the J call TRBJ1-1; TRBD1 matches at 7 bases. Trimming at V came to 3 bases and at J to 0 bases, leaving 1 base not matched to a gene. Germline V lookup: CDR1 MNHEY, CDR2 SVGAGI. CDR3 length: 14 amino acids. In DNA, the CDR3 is TGTGCCAGCAGTTATACAGGGGTGAACACTGAAGCTTTCTTT. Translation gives CASSYTGVNTEAFF.

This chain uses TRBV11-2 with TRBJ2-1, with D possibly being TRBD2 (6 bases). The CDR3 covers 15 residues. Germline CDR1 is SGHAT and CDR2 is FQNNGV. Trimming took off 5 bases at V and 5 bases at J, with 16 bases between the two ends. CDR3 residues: CASSSSGNYNNEQFF. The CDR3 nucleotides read TGTGCCAGCAGCAGTAGCGGTAACTATAACAATGAGCAGTTCTTC.

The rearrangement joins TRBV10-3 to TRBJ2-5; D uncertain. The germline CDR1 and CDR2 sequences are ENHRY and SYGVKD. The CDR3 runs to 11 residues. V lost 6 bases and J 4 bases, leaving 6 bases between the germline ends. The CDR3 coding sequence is TGTGCCATCAGGACGGGAGAGACCCAGTACTTC. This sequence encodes CAIRTGETQYF.

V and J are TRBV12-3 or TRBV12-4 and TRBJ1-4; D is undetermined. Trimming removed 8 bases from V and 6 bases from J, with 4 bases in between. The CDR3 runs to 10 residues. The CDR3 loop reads CASGDEKLFF. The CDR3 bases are TGTGCCAGCGGAGATGAAAAACTGTTTTTT.

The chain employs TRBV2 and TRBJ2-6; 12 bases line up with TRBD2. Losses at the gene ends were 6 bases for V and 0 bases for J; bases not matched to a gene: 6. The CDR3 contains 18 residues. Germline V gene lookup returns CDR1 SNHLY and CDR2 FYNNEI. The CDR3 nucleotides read TGTGCCAGCAGGCGGACTAGCGGGGCAAGCTCTGGGGCCAACGTCCTGACTTTC. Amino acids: CASRRTSGASSGANVLTF.

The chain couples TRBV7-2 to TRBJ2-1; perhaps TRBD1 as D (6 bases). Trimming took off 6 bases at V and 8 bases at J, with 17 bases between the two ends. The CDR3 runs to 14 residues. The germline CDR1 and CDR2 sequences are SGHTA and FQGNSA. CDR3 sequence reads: CASSVRGSVDEQFF. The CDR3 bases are TGTGCCAGCAGTGTTAGGGGGAGTGTGGATGAGCAGTTCTTC.

CDR3 residues: CAEDRNTIYF. The DNA of the CDR3 is TGTGCCGAGGATAGAAACACCATATATTTT. The gene calls are TRBV19 and TRBJ1-3; D is uncertain. Germline lookup yields CDR1 LNHDA and CDR2 SQIVND (reference sequence). CDR3 size: 10 residues. Trimming cost V 11 bases and J 5 bases, with 7 bases left between them.

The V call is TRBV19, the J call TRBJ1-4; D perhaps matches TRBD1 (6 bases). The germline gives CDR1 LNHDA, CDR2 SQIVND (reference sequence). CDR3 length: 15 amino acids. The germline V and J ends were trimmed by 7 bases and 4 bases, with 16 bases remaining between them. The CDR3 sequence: CASTMMGHSNEKLFF. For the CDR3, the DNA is TGTGCCAGTACCATGATGGGACACAGTAATGAAAAACTGTTTTTT.

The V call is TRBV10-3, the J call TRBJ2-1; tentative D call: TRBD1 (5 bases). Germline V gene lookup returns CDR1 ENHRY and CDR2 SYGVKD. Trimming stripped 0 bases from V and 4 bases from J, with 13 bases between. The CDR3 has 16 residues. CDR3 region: CAISESGAPRYNEQFF. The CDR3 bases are TGTGCCATCAGTGAGTCTGGGGCGCCCCGTTACAATGAGCAGTTCTTC.

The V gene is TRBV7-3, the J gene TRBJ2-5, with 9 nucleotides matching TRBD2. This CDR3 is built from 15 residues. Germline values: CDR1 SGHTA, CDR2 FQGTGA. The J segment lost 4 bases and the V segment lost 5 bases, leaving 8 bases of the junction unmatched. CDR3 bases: TGTGCCAGCAGCCGCGGGAGGGCCGAGGGAGAGACCCAGTACTTC. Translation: CASSRGRAEGETQYF. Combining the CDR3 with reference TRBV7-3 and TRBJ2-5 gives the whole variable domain GAGVSQTPSNKVTEKGKYVELRCDPISGHTALYWYRQSLGQGPEFLIYFQGTGAADDSGLPNDRFFAVRPEGSVSTLKIQRTERGDSAVYLCASSRGRAEGETQYFGPGTRLLVL.

The CDR3 loop reads CASSPPGTAKLFF. The CDR3 coding sequence is TGTGCCAGCTCACCTCCCGGGACAGCGAAACTGTTTTTT. The chain has TRBV18 and TRBJ1-4; TRBD1 aligns across 7 bases. Germline trimming cut 3 bases from V and 11 bases from J; bases unmatched to any gene: 6. The CDR3 spans 13 residues. CDR1 KGHSH and CDR2 LQKENI come from the germline V gene. Complete variable domain (other parts from reference TRBV18 and TRBJ1-4): NAGVMQNPRHLVRRRGQEARLRCSPMKGHSHVYWYRQLPEEGLKFMVYLQKENIIDESGMPKERFSAEFPKEGPSILRIQQVVRGDSAAYFCASSPPGTAKLFFGSGTQLSVL.

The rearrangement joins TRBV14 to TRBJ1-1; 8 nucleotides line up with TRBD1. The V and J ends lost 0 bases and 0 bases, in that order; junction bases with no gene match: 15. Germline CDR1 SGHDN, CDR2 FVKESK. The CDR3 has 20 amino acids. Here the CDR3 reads CASSQDRVSVPTGVNTEAFF. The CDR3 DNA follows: TGTGCCAGCAGCCAAGATAGGGTCTCGGTGCCGACAGGGGTGAACACTGAAGCTTTCTTT.

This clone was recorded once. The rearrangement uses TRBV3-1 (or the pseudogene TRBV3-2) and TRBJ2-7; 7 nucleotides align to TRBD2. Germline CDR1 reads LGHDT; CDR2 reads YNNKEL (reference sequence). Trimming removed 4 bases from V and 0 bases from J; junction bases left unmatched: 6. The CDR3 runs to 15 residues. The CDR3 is CASSPSWGGSYEQYF. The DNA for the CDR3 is TGTGCCAGCAGCCCCTCGTGGGGGGGCTCCTACGAGCAGTACTTC.

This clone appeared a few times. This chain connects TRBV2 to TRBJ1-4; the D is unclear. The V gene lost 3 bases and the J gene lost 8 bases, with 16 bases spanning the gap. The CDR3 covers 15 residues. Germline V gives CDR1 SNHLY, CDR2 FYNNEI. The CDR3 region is CASSDPRGRREKLFF. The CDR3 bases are TGTGCCAGCAGTGATCCGCGAGGGAGGCGAGAAAAACTGTTTTTT. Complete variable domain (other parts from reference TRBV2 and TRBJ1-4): EPEVTQTPSHQVTQMGQEVILRCVPISNHLYFYWYRQILGQKVEFLVSFYNNEISEKSEIFDDQFSVERPDGSNFTLKIRSTKLEDSAMYFCASSDPRGRREKLFFGSGTQLSVL.

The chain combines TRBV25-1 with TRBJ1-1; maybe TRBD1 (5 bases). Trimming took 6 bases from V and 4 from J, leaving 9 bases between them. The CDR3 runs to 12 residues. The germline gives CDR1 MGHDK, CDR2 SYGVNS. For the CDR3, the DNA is TGTGCCAGCAGCTGGGGGGGCACTGAAGCTTTCTTT. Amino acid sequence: CASSWGGTEAFF. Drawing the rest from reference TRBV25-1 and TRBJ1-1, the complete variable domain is EADIYQTPRYLVIGTGKKITLECSQTMGHDKMYWYQQDPGMELHLIHYSYGVNSTEKGDLSSESTVSRIRTEHFPLTLESARPSHTSQYLCASSWGGTEAFFGQGTRLTVV.

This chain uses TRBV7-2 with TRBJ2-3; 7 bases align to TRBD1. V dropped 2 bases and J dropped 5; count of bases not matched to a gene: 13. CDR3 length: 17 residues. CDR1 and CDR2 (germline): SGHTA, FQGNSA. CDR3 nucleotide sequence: TGTGCCAGCAGCTTATCTTCTTGGCCAGGGGGAGAAGATACGCAGTATTTT. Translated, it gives CASSLSSWPGGEDTQYF.

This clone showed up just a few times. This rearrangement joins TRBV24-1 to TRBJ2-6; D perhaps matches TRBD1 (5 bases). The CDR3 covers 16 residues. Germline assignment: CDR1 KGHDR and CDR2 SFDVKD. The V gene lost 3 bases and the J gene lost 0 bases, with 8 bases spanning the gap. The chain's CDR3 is CATSDGAASGANVLTF. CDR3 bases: TGTGCCACCAGTGATGGGGCCGCCTCTGGGGCCAACGTCCTGACTTTC.

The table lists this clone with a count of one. CDR3 sequence (DNA): TGTGCCAGCGAAAGGGCGGGCACCGGGGAGCTGTTTTTT. Residues: CASERAGTGELFF. V usage is TRBV9 and J usage is TRBJ2-2; tentatively, D is TRBD2 (5 bases). V was shortened by 7 bases and J by 4 bases, with 11 bases between the two germline ends. Germline values: CDR1 SGDLS, CDR2 YYNGEE. The CDR3 is 13 amino acids.

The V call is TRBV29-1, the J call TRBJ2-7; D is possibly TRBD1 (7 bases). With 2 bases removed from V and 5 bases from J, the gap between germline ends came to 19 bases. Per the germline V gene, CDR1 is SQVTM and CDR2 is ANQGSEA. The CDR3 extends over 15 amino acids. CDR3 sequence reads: CSVELASGGYNEQYF. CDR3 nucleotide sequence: TGCAGCGTTGAATTGGCGTCAGGGGGGTACAACGAGCAGTACTTC.

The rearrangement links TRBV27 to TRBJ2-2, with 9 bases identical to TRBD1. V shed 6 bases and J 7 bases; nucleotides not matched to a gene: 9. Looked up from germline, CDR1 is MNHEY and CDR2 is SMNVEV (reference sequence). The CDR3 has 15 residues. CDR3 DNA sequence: TGTGCCAGCAGCACCGGGACAGGGTGGTACGGGGAGCTGTTTTTT. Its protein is CASSTGTGWYGELFF.

The CDR3 loop is CSASRQGEFYGYTF. The CDR3 nucleotides are TGCAGTGCTAGTAGACAGGGGGAGTTCTATGGCTACACCTTC. This chain connects TRBV20-1 to TRBJ1-2, with 9 bases lining up with TRBD1. Germline V lookup: CDR1 DFQATT, CDR2 SNEGSKA (reference sequence). The CDR3 totals 14 residues. J was trimmed by 4 bases and V by 3 bases; bases with no gene match: 6.

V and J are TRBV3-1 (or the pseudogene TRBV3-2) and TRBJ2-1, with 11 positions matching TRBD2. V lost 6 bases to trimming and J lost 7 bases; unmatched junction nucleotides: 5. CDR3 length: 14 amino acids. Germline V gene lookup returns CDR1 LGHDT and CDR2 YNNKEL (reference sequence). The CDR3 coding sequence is TGTGCCAGCAGGACTAGCGGGGCTATAAATGAGCAGTTCTTC. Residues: CASRTSGAINEQFF.

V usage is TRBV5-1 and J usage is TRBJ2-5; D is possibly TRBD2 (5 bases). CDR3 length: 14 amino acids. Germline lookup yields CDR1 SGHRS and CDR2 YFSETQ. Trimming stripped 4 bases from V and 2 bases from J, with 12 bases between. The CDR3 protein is CASSGGGVQETQYF. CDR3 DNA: TGCGCCAGCAGCGGCGGAGGCGTTCAAGAGACCCAGTACTTC.

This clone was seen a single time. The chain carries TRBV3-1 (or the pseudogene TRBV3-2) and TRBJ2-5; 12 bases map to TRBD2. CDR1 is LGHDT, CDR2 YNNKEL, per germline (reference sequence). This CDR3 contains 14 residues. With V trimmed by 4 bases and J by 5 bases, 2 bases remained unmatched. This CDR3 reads CASSPGTSGETQYF. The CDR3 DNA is TGTGCCAGCAGCCCTGGGACTAGCGGGGAGACCCAGTACTTC.

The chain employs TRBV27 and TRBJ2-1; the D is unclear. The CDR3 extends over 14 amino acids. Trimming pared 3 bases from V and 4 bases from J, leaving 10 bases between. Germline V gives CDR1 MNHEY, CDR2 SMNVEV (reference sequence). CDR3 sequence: CASSFLNSYNEQFF. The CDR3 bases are TGTGCCAGCAGTTTCCTCAACAGTTACAATGAGCAGTTCTTC.

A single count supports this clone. The CDR3 spells CASSLGDTYEQYF. The CDR3 DNA follows: TGTGCCAGCAGTTTAGGGGACACCTACGAGCAGTACTTC. The chain is built from TRBV28 and TRBJ2-7, with D possibly matching TRBD1 (6 bases). Deletions cut 2 bases from V and 2 bases from J, with 7 bases between. This CDR3 is 13 amino acids long. CDR1 is MDHEN and CDR2 is SYDVKM in the germline V gene.

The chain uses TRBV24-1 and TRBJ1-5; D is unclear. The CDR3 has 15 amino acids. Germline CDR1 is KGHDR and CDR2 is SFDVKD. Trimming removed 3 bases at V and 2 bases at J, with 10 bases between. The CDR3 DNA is TGTGCCACCAGTGATGCGGGTTATGGCAATCAGCCCCAGCATTTT. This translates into CATSDAGYGNQPQHF.

DNA of the CDR3: TGTGCCAGCAGCCCCTCGGGCGGGACCCGAGAGACCCAGTACTTC. This translates into CASSPSGGTRETQYF. The chain combines TRBV6-5 with TRBJ2-5; a possible D gene is TRBD2 (6 bases). The germline gives CDR1 MNHEY, CDR2 SVGAGI. Trimming stripped 6 bases from V and 4 bases from J, with 18 bases between. There are 15 residues in the CDR3.

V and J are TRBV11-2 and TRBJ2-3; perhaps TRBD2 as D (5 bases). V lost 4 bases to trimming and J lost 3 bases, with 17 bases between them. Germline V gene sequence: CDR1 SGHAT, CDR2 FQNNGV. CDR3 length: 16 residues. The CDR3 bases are TGTGCCAGCAGCTCGTTTTATTCGCTAGCAACAGATACGCAGTATTTT. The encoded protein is CASSSFYSLATDTQYF.

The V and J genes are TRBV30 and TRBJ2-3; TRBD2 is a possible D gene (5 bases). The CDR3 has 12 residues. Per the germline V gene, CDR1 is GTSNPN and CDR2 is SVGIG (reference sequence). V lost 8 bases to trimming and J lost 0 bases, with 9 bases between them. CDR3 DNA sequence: TGTGCCCGTAGCGTTAGCACAGATACGCAGTATTTT. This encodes CARSVSTDTQYF.